This entry lists 22 T cell receptor beta chains sequenced from one sample in a study of early T cells in non-severe SARS-CoV-2 infection. TCRdb processed the 5' RACE reads anew with MiXCR; each CDR3 protein has one entry. The table includes about 61,000 distinct CDR3 sequences, approximately 11% detected once. The source material was whole blood. The receptors here all came from an adult who was a healthcare worker with PCR-confirmed SARS-CoV-2 infection or an uninfected control (not recorded which).

This clonotype has ten or more counts. This rearrangement joins TRBV10-3 to TRBJ2-7; D could derive from TRBD1 or TRBD2 (5 bases each). Trimming cost V 4 bases and J 5 bases, with 9 bases left between them. The CDR3 has 12 amino acids. Germline CDR1 ENHRY, CDR2 SYGVKD. The CDR3 bases are TGTGCCATCAGTGCGGGACGGGACGAGCAGTACTTC. The encoded protein is CAISAGRDEQYF.

This clonotype was counted ten times or more. The chain joins TRBV20-1 to TRBJ1-3; tentative D call: TRBD1 (5 bases). V gave up 6 bases and J gave up 3 bases, with 12 bases separating them. Per germline, CDR1 DFQATT and CDR2 SNEGSKA (reference sequence). The CDR3 is 13 amino acids. In DNA form, the CDR3 reads TGCAGTGCAATAACGGGGGTTGGAAACACCATATATTTT. Amino acids: CSAITGVGNTIYF.

This chain links TRBV29-1 with TRBJ1-2; a weak D match, TRBD1 (6 bases). This CDR3 contains 13 residues. V lost 5 bases and J 1 base, leaving 11 bases between the germline ends. Germline CDR1 SQVTM, CDR2 ANQGSEA. The CDR3 is CSVSGVGNYGYTF. The DNA of the CDR3 is TGCAGCGTTTCAGGGGTTGGTAACTATGGCTACACCTTC.

This clonotype occurred many times. The chain is built from TRBV5-1 and TRBJ2-2; D could derive from TRBD1 or TRBD2 (5 bases each). V shed 0 bases and J shed 0 bases, with 9 bases lying between them. The CDR3 contains 16 residues. CDR1 SGHRS and CDR2 YFSETQ come from the germline V gene. The CDR3 here is CASSLGRGSNTGELFF. DNA for the CDR3: TGCGCCAGCAGCTTGGGACGGGGCTCGAACACCGGGGAGCTGTTTTTT. The entire variable domain, with the rest obtained from reference TRBV5-1 and TRBJ2-2, is as follows: KAGVTQTPRYLIKTRGQQVTLSCSPISGHRSVSWYQQTPGQGLQFLFEYFSETQRNKGNFPGRFSGRQFSNSRSEMNVSTLELGDSALYLCASSLGRGSNTGELFFGEGSRLTVL.

This clonotype was counted only a few times. V gene TRBV27 combines with J gene TRBJ1-6; 7 nucleotides line up with TRBD1. Germline loops: CDR1 MNHEY, CDR2 SMNVEV (reference sequence). V lost 5 bases to trimming and J lost 0 bases; unmatched junction nucleotides: 1. The CDR3 sequence is 15 residues long. CDR3 in amino acids: CASSDRASYNSPLHF. CDR3 DNA: TGTGCCAGCAGTGACAGGGCCTCCTATAATTCACCCCTCCACTTT.

This clonotype was observed at least ten times. The chain employs TRBV20-1 and TRBJ1-1; D might be TRBD1 (5 bases). V shed 4 bases and J shed 3 bases, with 12 bases lying between them. Germline V gives CDR1 DFQATT, CDR2 SNEGSKA (reference sequence). The CDR3 covers 13 residues. CDR3 in amino acids: CSAKGSRDTEAFF. CDR3 DNA sequence: TGCAGTGCTAAGGGGAGCCGGGACACTGAAGCTTTCTTT.

This clonotype was counted many times. The V call is TRBV29-1, the J call TRBJ2-3, with no clear D. Germline CDR1 and CDR2: SQVTM and ANQGSEA. Trimming cost V 4 bases and J 3 bases, with 8 bases left between them. The CDR3 has 12 residues. CDR3 in amino acids: CSVGWATDTQYF. The CDR3, as DNA: TGCAGCGTTGGGTGGGCGACAGATACGCAGTATTTT.

This clonotype was observed at least ten times. The chain employs TRBV11-2 and TRBJ2-2; a possible D gene is TRBD1 (6 bases). This CDR3 has 17 amino acids. Trimming shortened V by 0 bases and J by 0 bases, and 11 bases separated the two germline ends. The germline CDR1 and CDR2 sequences are SGHAT and FQNNGV. The CDR3 DNA follows: TGTGCCAGCAGCTTAGAGGTGACAGGACCGAACACCGGGGAGCTGTTTTTT. Protein sequence: CASSLEVTGPNTGELFF.

At least ten counts were recorded for this clonotype. The rearrangement uses TRBV7-9 and TRBJ1-2; 8 bases agree with TRBD1. CDR3 length: 15 amino acids. Germline V gene lookup returns CDR1 SEHNR and CDR2 FQNEAQ (reference sequence). V gave up 4 bases and J gave up 2 bases; unmatched junction bases: 6. The CDR3 bases are TGTGCCAGCAGCTCCGACCGACAGGGGAACTATGGCTACACCTTC. It specifies CASSSDRQGNYGYTF.

In its sample, this clonotype was seen many times. The CDR3 is CSVLRGTYNEQFF. DNA of the CDR3: TGCAGCGTTCTGCGGGGGACCTACAATGAGCAGTTCTTC. The V call is TRBV29-1, the J call TRBJ2-1; the match to TRBD2 covers 7 bases. The V gene's germline CDR1 is SQVTM and CDR2 ANQGSEA. The CDR3 runs to 13 residues. The junction had 3 bases not matched to a gene; V was cut back by 5 bases and J by 2 bases.

This clonotype showed up many times. The gene calls are TRBV6-2 or TRBV6-3 and TRBJ1-6; TRBD1 is a possible D gene (5 bases). There are 14 residues in the CDR3. V lost 6 bases, J lost 8 bases, and 14 bases lay in between. Germline CDR1 MNHEY, CDR2 SVGEGT. Written as DNA, the CDR3 is TGTGCCAGCAGCCGGGACCAGTGGTATTCACCCCTCCACTTT. It yields the protein CASSRDQWYSPLHF.

This clonotype came up many times. This chain uses TRBV3-1 with TRBJ1-6, with 8 nucleotides matching TRBD1. The CDR3 consists of 13 residues. The trim removed 5 bases at V and 12 bases at J, leaving 6 bases unmatched. Germline loops: CDR1 LGHDT, CDR2 YNNKEL (reference sequence). CDR3 sequence reads: CASSELDREPLHF. CDR3 bases: TGTGCCAGCAGCGAATTGGACAGGGAACCCCTCCACTTT.

This clonotype was counted a few times. The chain couples TRBV7-8 to TRBJ2-3; TRBD2 matches 12 bases. The CDR3 has 18 amino acids. V gave up 4 bases and J gave up 0 bases; unmatched junction bases: 8. Germline CDR1 is SGHVS and CDR2 is FQNEAQ. The CDR3 region is CASSYRTSGETSTDTQYF. The CDR3 nucleotides are TGTGCCAGCAGCTACCGGACTAGCGGGGAGACTAGCACAGATACGCAGTATTTT.

This clonotype was found many times. The chain is built from TRBV30 and TRBJ2-1; D may be TRBD1 (5 bases). V was pared by 4 bases and J by 7 bases, with 11 bases between. The CDR3 has 12 residues. Germline V gives CDR1 GTSNPN, CDR2 SVGIG (reference sequence). The DNA of the CDR3 is TGTGCCTGGACTCGCCCAGGGAATGAGCAGTTCTTC. Translation gives CAWTRPGNEQFF. Filled out from reference TRBV30 and TRBJ2-1, the complete variable domain reads SQTIHQWPATLVQPVGSPLSLECTVEGTSNPNLYWYRQAAGRGLQLLFYSVGIGQISSEVPQNLSASRPQDRQFILSSKKLLLSDSGFYLCAWTRPGNEQFFGPGTRLTVL.

The gene calls are TRBV5-1 and TRBJ1-2; TRBD1 is a possible D gene (5 bases). V dropped 4 bases and J dropped 4 bases, with 11 bases sitting between them. This CDR3 has 13 residues. Germline CDR1 SGHRS, CDR2 YFSETQ. The CDR3: CASSPTGGYGYTF. As DNA, the CDR3 is TGCGCCAGCAGCCCCACAGGCGGCTATGGCTACACCTTC.

This clonotype was counted between two and nine times. This sequence joins TRBV7-3 and TRBJ2-5; D is possibly TRBD1 or TRBD2 (5 bases each). Germline V CDR1 and CDR2: SGHTA, FQGTGA. The CDR3 is 13 amino acids. V shed 4 bases and J shed 7 bases, with 13 bases lying between them. The DNA of the CDR3 is TGTGCCAGCAGCTCCCAATTTGGGGGGACCCAGTACTTC. Protein sequence: CASSSQFGGTQYF.

This clonotype was picked up many times. V is TRBV6-5 and J is TRBJ1-1; D unclear. V was shortened by 0 bases and J by 7 bases, with 15 bases between the two germline ends. The CDR3 sequence is 15 residues long. CDR1 is MNHEY and CDR2 is SVGAGI in the germline V gene. CDR3 sequence reads: CASSYSPLGPLEAFF. CDR3 sequence (DNA): TGTGCCAGCAGTTACTCGCCCCTTGGGCCCCTTGAAGCTTTCTTT.

This clonotype appeared many times. The rearrangement uses TRBV6-2 or TRBV6-3 and TRBJ2-2; maybe TRBD1 (5 bases). Germline-derived CDR1 and CDR2 are MNHEY and SVGEGT. This CDR3 has 16 residues. Trimming left V 6 bases short and J 1 base short, with 15 bases between. CDR3 sequence (DNA): TGTGCCAGCAGCCCACCGAAAGACAGGAACACCGGGGAGCTGTTTTTT. Its translation: CASSPPKDRNTGELFF.

The chain uses TRBV7-2 and TRBJ1-3; tentatively, D is TRBD1 (5 bases). Germline values: CDR1 SGHTA, CDR2 FQGNSA. This CDR3 spans 12 amino acids. CDR3 protein: CASGGTGNTIYF. The CDR3, as DNA: TGTGCGTCCGGGGGGACTGGAAACACCATATATTTT.

The chain links TRBV20-1 to TRBJ2-7, with a possible D match to TRBD2 (6 bases). The CDR3 totals 15 residues. The V end lost 3 bases, the J end lost 3 bases, and 18 bases lay between the germline ends. The germline gives CDR1 DFQATT, CDR2 SNEGSKA (reference sequence). CDR3 coding DNA: TGCAGTGCTAGCGGTCTGGGGGGTCTCGTCTACGAGCAGTACTTC. Translation: CSASGLGGLVYEQYF.

This clonotype has just a few counts. This sequence joins TRBV20-1 and TRBJ2-5; tentatively, D is TRBD2 (6 bases). Germline CDR1 reads DFQATT; CDR2 reads SNEGSKA (reference sequence). V shed 6 bases and J shed 2 bases, with 22 bases lying between them. This CDR3 region has 16 residues. Here the CDR3 reads CSASIPRAGTQETQYF. Here the CDR3 DNA reads TGCAGTGCGAGTATCCCTCGAGCTGGGACTCAAGAGACCCAGTACTTC.

This clonotype was seen ten or more times. The chain uses TRBV5-6 and TRBJ1-2, with a weak D call TRBD1 (5 bases). Between the trimmed V and J ends, which lost 2 bases and 6 bases, there was a span of 14 bases. Germline V lookup: CDR1 SGHDT, CDR2 YYEEEE. The length of the CDR3 is 14 residues. The CDR3 DNA is TGTGCCAGCAGCTTCGTTCAGGCGGGGGATGGCTACACCTTC. It translates to CASSFVQAGDGYTF.